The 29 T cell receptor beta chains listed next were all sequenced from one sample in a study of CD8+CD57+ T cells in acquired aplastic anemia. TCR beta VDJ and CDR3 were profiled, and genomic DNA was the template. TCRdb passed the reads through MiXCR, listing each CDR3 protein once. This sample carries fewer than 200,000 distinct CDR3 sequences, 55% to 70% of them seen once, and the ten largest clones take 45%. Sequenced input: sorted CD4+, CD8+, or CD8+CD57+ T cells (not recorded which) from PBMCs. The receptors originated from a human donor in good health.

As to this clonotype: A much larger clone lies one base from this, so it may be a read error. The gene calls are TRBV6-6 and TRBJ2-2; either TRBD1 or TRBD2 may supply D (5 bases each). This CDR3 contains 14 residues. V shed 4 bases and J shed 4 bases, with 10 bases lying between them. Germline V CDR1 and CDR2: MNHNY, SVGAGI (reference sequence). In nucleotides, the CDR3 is TGTGCCAGCAGTTGCTCAGGGACCACCGGGGAGCTGTTTTTT. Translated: CASSCSGTTGELFF.

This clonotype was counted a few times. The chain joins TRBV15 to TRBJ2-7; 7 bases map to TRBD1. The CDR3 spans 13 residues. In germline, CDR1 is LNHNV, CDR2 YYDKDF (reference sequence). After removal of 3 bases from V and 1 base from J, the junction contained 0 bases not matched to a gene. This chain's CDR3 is CATSRDRSYEQYF. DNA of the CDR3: TGTGCCACCAGCAGGGACAGGTCCTACGAGCAGTACTTC.

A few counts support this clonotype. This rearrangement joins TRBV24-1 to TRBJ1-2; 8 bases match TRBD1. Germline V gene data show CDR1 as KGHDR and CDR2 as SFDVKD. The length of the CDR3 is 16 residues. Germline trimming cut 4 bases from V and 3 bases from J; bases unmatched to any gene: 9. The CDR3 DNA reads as TGTGCCACCAGTGACTCGAGCAGGGGGCAGGACTATGGCTACACCTTC. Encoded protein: CATSDSSRGQDYGYTF.

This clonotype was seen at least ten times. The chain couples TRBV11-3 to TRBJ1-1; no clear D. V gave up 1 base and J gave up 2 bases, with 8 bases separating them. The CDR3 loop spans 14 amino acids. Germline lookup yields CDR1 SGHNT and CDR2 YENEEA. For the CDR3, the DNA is TGTGCCAGCAGCTTAGGATTGGGAAACACTGAAGCTTTCTTT. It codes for CASSLGLGNTEAFF.

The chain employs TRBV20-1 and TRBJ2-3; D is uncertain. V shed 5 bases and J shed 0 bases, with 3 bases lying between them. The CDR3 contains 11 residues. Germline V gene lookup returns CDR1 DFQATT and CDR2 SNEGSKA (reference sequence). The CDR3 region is CSAPSTDTQYF. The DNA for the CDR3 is TGCAGTGCTCCCAGCACAGATACGCAGTATTTT.

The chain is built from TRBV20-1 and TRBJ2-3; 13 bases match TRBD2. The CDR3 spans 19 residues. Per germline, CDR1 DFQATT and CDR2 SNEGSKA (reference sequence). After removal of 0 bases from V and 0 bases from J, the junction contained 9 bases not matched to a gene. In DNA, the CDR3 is TGCAGTGCTAGAGATATCAGACTAGCGGGGGGCTCTAGCACAGATACGCAGTATTTT. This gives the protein CSARDIRLAGGSSTDTQYF.

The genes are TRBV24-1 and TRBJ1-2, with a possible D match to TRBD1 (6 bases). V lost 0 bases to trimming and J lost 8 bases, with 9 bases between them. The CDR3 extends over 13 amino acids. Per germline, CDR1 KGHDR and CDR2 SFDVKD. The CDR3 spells CATSDLAGVGYTF. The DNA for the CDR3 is TGTGCCACCAGTGATTTGGCAGGGGTCGGCTACACCTTC.

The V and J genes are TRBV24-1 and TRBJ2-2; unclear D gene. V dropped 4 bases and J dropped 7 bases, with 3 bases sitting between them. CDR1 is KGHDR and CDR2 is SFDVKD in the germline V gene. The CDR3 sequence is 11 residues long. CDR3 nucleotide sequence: TGTGCCACCAGTGAGTTCGGGGAGCTGTTTTTT. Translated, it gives CATSEFGELFF.

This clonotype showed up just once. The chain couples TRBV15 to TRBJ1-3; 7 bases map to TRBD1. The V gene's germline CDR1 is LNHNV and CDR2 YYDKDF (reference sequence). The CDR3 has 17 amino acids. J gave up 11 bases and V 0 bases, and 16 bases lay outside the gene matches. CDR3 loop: CATSRDKVVSGTEPIYF. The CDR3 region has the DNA TGTGCCACCAGCAGAGATAAAGTTGTATCCGGGACAGAGCCCATATATTTT.

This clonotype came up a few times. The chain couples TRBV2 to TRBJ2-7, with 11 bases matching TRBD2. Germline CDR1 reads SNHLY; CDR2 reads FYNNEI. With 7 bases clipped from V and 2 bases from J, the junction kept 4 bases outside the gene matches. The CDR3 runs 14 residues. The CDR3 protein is CASNLAGGTYEQYF. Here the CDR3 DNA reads TGTGCCAGCAATCTAGCGGGGGGAACCTACGAGCAGTACTTC.

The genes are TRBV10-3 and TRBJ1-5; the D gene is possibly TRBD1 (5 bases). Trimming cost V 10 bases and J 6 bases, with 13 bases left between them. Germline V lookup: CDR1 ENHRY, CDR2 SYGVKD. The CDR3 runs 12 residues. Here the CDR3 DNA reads TGTGCCACCCGATCGGGGGTTCAGCCCCAGCATTTT. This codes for CATRSGVQPQHF.

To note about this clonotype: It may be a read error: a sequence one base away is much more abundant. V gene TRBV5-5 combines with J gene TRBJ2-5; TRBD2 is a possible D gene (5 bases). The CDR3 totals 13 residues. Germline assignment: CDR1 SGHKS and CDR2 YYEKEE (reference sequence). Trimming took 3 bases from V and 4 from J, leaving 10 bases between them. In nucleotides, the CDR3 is TGTGCCAGCAGCTCACGGGGTCCAGAGACCCAGTACTTC. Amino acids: CASSSRGPETQYF.

The CDR3 loop is CSARDHRDTEAFF. CDR3 DNA: TGCAGTGCTAGAGACCACAGGGACACTGAAGCTTTCTTT. This chain joins TRBV20-1 and TRBJ1-1; TRBD1 is a possible D gene (6 bases). V lost 0 bases, J lost 3 bases, and 8 bases lay in between. The CDR3 is made up of 13 amino acids. Germline loops: CDR1 DFQATT, CDR2 SNEGSKA (reference sequence).

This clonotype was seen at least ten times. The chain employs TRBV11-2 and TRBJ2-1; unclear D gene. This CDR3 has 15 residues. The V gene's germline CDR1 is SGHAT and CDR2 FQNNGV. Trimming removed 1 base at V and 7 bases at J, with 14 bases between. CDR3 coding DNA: TGTGCCAGCAGCTTAGCCCCAGCCCGGTTTAATGAGCAGTTCTTC. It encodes CASSLAPARFNEQFF.

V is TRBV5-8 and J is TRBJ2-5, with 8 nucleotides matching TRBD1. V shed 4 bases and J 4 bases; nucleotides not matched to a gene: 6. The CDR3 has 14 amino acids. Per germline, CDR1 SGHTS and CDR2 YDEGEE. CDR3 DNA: TGTGCCAGCAGCAGGGGACAGGTCGTAGAGACCCAGTACTTC. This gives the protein CASSRGQVVETQYF.

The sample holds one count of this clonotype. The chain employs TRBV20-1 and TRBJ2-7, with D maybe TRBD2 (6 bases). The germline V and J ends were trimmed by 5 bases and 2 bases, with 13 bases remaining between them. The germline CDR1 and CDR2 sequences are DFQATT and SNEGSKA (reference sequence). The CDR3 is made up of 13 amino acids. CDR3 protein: CSALEGLAYEQYF. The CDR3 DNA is TGCAGTGCTCTGGAGGGGCTAGCCTACGAGCAGTACTTC.

CDR3 region: CASSLQGDTGELFF. The CDR3 DNA sequence: TGTGCCAGCAGTTTACAGGGCGACACCGGGGAGCTGTTTTTT. This rearrangement joins TRBV28 to TRBJ2-2; tentative D call: TRBD1 (5 bases). The CDR3 has 14 amino acids. Germline V CDR1 and CDR2: MDHEN, SYDVKM. Trimming stripped 2 bases from V and 3 bases from J, with 7 bases between.

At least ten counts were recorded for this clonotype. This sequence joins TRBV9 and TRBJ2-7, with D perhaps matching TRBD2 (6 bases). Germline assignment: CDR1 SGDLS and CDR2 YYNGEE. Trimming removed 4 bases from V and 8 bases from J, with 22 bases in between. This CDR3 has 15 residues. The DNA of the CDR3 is TGTGCCAGCAGCCCAAGGGCGGGGTCCCCCCTGAAGCAGTACTTC. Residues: CASSPRAGSPLKQYF.

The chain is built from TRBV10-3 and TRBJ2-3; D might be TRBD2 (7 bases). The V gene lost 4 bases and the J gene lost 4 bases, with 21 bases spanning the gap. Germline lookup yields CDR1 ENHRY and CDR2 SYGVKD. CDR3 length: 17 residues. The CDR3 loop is CAISAHQGGGAADTQYF. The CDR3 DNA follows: TGTGCCATCAGTGCCCACCAGGGAGGGGGGGCCGCAGATACGCAGTATTTT.

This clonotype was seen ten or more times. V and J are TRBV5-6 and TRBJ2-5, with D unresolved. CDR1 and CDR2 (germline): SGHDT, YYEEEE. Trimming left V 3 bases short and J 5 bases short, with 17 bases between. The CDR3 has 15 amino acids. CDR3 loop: CASSSRIFRQETQYF. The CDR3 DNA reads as TGTGCCAGCAGCTCCCGAATATTTCGTCAGGAGACCCAGTACTTC.

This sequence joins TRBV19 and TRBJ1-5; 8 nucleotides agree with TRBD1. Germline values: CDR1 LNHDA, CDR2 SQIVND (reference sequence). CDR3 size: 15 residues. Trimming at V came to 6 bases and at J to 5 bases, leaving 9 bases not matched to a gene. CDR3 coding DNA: TGTGCCAGTAGCCCGGACAGGGCAGCGTATCAGCCCCAGCATTTT. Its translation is CASSPDRAAYQPQHF.

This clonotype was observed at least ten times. Written as DNA, the CDR3 is TGCGCCAGCAGCCAAGTCGGGGTAGCCTATGGCTACACCTTC. The encoded protein is CASSQVGVAYGYTF. The chain combines TRBV4-3 with TRBJ1-2, with D hard to call. V dropped 1 base and J dropped 4 bases, with 10 bases sitting between them. Germline assignment: CDR1 LGHNA and CDR2 YSLEER. The CDR3 has 14 residues.

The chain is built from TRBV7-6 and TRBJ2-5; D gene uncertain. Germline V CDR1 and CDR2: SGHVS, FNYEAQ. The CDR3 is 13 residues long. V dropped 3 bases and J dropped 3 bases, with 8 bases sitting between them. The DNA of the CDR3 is TGTGCCAGCAGCTTGGCCATGGAAGAGACCCAGTACTTC. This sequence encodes CASSLAMEETQYF.

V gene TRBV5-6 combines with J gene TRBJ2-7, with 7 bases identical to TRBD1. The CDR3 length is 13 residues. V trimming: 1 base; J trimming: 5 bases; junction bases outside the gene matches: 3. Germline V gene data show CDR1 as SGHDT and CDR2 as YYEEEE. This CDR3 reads CASSLQGVNEQYF. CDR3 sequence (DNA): TGTGCCAGCAGCTTGCAGGGGGTCAACGAGCAGTACTTC. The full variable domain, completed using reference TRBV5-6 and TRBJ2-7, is DAGVTQSPTHLIKTRGQQVTLRCSPKSGHDTVSWYQQALGQGPQFIFQYYEEEERQRGNFPDRFSGHQFPNYSSELNVNALLLGDSALYLCASSLQGVNEQYFGPGTRLTVT.

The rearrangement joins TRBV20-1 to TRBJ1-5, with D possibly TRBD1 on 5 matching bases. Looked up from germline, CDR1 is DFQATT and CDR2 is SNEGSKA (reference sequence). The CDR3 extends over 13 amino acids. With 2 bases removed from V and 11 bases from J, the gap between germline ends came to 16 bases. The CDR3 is CSARKQGGWSQHF. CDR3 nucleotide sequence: TGCAGTGCTAGAAAGCAGGGAGGTTGGTCCCAGCATTTT.

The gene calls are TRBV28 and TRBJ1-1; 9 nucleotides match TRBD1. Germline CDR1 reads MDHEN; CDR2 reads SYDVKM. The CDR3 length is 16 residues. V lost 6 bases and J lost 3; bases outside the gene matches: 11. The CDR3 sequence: CASRPTGTGSYTEAFF. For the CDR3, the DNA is TGTGCCAGCAGGCCAACCGGGACAGGGTCATACACTGAAGCTTTCTTT.

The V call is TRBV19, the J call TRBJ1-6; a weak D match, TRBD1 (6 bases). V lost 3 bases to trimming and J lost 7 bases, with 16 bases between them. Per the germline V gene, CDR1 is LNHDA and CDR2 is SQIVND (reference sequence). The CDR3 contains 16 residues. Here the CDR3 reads CASSIQTGHINSPLHF. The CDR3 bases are TGTGCCAGTAGTATCCAGACAGGACACATAAATTCACCCCTCCACTTT.

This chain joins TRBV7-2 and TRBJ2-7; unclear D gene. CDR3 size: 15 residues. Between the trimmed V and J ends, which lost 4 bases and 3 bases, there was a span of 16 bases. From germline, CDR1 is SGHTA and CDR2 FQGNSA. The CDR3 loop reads CASSSISNLIYEQYF. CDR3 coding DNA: TGTGCCAGCAGCTCCATCTCCAACCTAATCTACGAGCAGTACTTC.

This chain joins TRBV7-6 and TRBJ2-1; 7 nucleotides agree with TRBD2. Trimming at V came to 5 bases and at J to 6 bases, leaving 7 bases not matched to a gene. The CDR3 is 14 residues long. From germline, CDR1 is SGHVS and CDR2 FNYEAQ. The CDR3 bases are TGTGCCAGCAGCCCAAGCGGGGCCGGCAATGAGCAGTTCTTC. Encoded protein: CASSPSGAGNEQFF.